This T cell receptor (beta chain) comes out of a study of vaccination and CD4 T cells after COVID-19. About the research overall: Convalescent cases comprised about 9 mild and one severe, all SARS-CoV-2 positive by nasal swab PCR. Stimuli were overlapping spike peptide pools of SARS-CoV-2 and three common cold coronaviruses (HCoV-NL63, HCoV-OC43, HCoV-229E).

In regard to this clonotype: The antigen remains unidentified.

Once obtained from cultured CD4+ T cells, the DNA was sequenced using the Oncomine TCR Beta short-read assay. TCRdb re-called the PCR reads with MiXCR, one entry per CDR3 protein. The profile shows 11,000 to 15,000 distinct CDR3 sequences, approximately 55% of them singletons. Germline V lookup: CDR1 MNHEY, CDR2 SVGAGI. This CDR3 has 15 amino acids. V shed 2 bases and J shed 0 bases, with 8 bases lying between them. Treatment here: approximately nine-day PBMC culture with coronavirus spike peptide pools or control peptides (ViraFEST assay). Fresh IL-2 medium was used to replace half of the medium on days 3 and 7.

Source material: CD4+ T cells from blood, cultured in vitro. This TCR was recovered from a human donor who had recovered from COVID-19. This sequence joins TRBV6-5 and TRBJ2-1; possibly TRBD1 for D (6 bases). CDR3 DNA: TGTGCCAGCAGTTACGGGACACTCTCCTACAATGAGCAGTTCTTC. Translated, it gives CASSYGTLSYNEQFF.